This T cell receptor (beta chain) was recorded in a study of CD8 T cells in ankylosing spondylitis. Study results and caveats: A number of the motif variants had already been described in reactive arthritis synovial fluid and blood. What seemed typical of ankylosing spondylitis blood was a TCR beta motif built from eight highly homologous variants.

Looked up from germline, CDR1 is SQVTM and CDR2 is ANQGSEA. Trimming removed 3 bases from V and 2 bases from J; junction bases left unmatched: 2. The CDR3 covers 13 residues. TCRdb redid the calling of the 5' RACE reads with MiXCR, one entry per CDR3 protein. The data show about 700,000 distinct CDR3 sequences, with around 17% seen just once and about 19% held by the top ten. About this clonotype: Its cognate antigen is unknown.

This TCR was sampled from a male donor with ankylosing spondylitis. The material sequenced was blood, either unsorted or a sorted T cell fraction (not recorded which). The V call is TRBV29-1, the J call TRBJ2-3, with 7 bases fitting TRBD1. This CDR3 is CSVEGQNTDTQYF. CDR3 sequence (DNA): TGCAGCGTTGAGGGACAGAACACAGATACGCAGTATTTT.